The clone carrying this T cell receptor beta chain was observed many times. What it binds is not known. The data stem from a study of early T cells in non-severe SARS-CoV-2 infection. Study conclusions and caveats: Using VDJdb, the matching emphasized anti-spike CD8 responses while missing private and CD4 specificities.

The TCR library protocol attached unique molecular identifiers to the individual cDNA molecules. TCRdb re-called the 5' RACE reads through MiXCR, storing one row per CDR3 protein. Here the sample spans about 38,000 distinct CDR3 sequences, over 3.5% being singletons. The CDR3 has 16 residues. Per the germline V gene, CDR1 is LGHDT and CDR2 is YNNKEL (reference sequence). The ends lost 0 bases at V and 5 bases at J; junction bases unmatched: 6. The gene calls are TRBV3-1 and TRBJ2-7; 11 positions agree with TRBD1. This sequence originates from an adult who was a healthcare worker with PCR-confirmed SARS-CoV-2 infection or an uninfected control (not recorded which). Sequencing was done on a sample of whole blood. The CDR3 region is CASSQEGTGGSHEQYF. The CDR3 DNA is TGTGCCAGCAGCCAAGAAGGGACAGGGGGATCCCACGAGCAGTACTTC.